A single TCR beta chain is shown here with its context. The CDR3 runs 15 residues. CDR1 is SEHNR, CDR2 FQNEAQ, per germline (reference sequence). After removal of 5 bases from V and 8 bases from J, the junction contained 12 bases not matched to a gene. This specimen comes from a study of T cell changes during pregnancy in multiple sclerosis. Profiled with immunoSEQ multiplex PCR; TCRdb holds only in-frame clones, not every one. The data contain about 77,000 clones, around 93% of them singletons. This chain links TRBV7-9 with TRBJ1-2, with 9 positions matching TRBD1. The starting material was peripheral blood, obtained after pregnancy. The TCR comes from a female donor in good health, enrolled as a control in a pregnancy study. The CDR3 DNA is TGTGCCAGCAGCACACCAGCCGGGACAGGGTGGGGCTACACCTTC. It yields the protein CASSTPAGTGWGYTF.